This TCR beta chain originates from a study of shared clonotypes between healthy human individuals. From germline, CDR1 is SGHVS and CDR2 FQNEAQ. Trimming left V 1 base short and J 5 bases short, with 11 bases between. The length of the CDR3 is 15 residues. Authors' data handling: ImmunoSEQ supplied junction-only sequences lacking quality scores, so filtering was different. Assay: immunoSEQ multiplex PCR; the TCRdb copy retains only in-frame clones and omits some. The D gene and trimming were derived from the DNA, and the V and J assignments and clone size from that table. Here the sample spans more than 2,000,000 clones, about 92% being singletons.

Sequences were obtained from naive CD4+ T cells sorted from blood. Indicated subset: CD45RA+ positively selected. The chain is built from TRBV7-8 and TRBJ2-2, with D unclear. This TCR derives from a man between 18 and 35 years old in good health. CDR3 loop: CASSLGLIRTGELFF. The DNA for the CDR3 is TGTGCCAGCAGCTTAGGTTTGATCAGGACCGGGGAGCTGTTTTTT.